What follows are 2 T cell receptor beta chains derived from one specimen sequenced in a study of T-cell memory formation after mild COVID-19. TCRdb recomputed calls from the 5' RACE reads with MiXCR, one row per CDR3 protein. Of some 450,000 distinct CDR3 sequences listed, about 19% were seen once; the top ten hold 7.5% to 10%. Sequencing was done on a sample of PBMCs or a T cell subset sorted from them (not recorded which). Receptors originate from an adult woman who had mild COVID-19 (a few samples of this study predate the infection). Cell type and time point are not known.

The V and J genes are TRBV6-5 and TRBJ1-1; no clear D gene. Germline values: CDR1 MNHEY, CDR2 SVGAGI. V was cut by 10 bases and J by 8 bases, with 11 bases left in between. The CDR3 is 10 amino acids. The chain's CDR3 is CATGREEAFF. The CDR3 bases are TGTGCCACGGGTCGGGAAGAAGCTTTCTTT.

CDR3 nucleotides: TGTGCCAGCAGTTACTCTATACAGGGACTTACCCCCGATACGCAGTATTTT. Its protein is CASSYSIQGLTPDTQYF. This chain connects TRBV6-5 to TRBJ2-3; D may correspond to TRBD1 or TRBD2 (6 bases each). Germline-derived CDR1 and CDR2 are MNHEY and SVGAGI. CDR3 length: 17 amino acids. Deletions cut 0 bases from V and 6 bases from J, with 19 bases between.